Below, 23 T cell receptor beta chains from the same sample are listed, as sequenced in a study of T cell clonotyping in hematopoietic cell transplantation. Measured with immunoSEQ multiplex PCR; TCRdb has only the in-frame clones, and not every one. The sample includes some 14,000 clones, 86% seen only once; the top ten take roughly 13%. Sequenced material: PBMCs, taken 100 days after allogeneic stem cell transplant. The source of these receptors is a male patient aged 50 or older who had an allogeneic stem cell transplant from an unrelated donor, so T cells may come from the graft donor. Some clones in this sample may be carry-over from other donors' samples.

The chain links TRBV27 to TRBJ2-7; D possibly corresponds to TRBD1 (6 bases). The CDR3 spans 13 residues. The germline V gene encodes CDR1 MNHEY and CDR2 SMNVEV (reference sequence). Trimming left V 5 bases short and J 4 bases short, with 12 bases between. CDR3 region: CASSHGQLYEQYF. CDR3 nucleotides: TGTGCCAGCAGTCACGGACAGCTTTACGAGCAGTACTTC.

The chain carries TRBV6-6 and TRBJ2-1; D tentatively fits TRBD1 or TRBD2 (5 bases each). The CDR3 totals 15 residues. Germline-derived CDR1 and CDR2 are MNHNY and SVGAGI (reference sequence). V was cut by 5 bases and J by 10 bases, with 21 bases left in between. The CDR3 protein is CASSLPGLSEGEQFF. CDR3 sequence (DNA): TGTGCCAGCAGTCTTCCCGGACTCTCAGAGGGGGAGCAGTTCTTC.

The chain joins TRBV30 to TRBJ2-7, with TRBD1 matching over 10 bases. The CDR3 length is 13 residues. Germline V gene lookup returns CDR1 GTSNPN and CDR2 SVGIG (reference sequence). Germline trimming cut 2 bases from V and 9 bases from J; bases unmatched to any gene: 7. The CDR3 loop reads CAWSRGQGSGQYF. In DNA form, the CDR3 reads TGTGCCTGGAGTAGGGGACAGGGGAGTGGGCAGTACTTC.

This clone was seen only once. The V call is TRBV5-4, the J call TRBJ2-3; TRBD2 matches 8 bases. CDR3 size: 15 residues. Germline trimming cut 1 base from V and 2 bases from J; bases unmatched to any gene: 3. CDR1 SGHNT and CDR2 YYREEE come from the germline V gene (reference sequence). The CDR3 sequence: CASSLFSGNTDTQYF. In DNA, the CDR3 is TGTGCCAGCAGCTTGTTTAGCGGGAACACAGATACGCAGTATTTT.

This rearrangement joins TRBV30 to TRBJ1-1; no firm D call. Trimming left V 6 bases short and J 2 bases short, with 7 bases between. Looked up from germline, CDR1 is GTSNPN and CDR2 is SVGIG (reference sequence). The CDR3 is made up of 11 amino acids. CDR3 in amino acids: CACERNTEAFF. CDR3 in DNA: TGTGCCTGCGAGCGTAACACTGAAGCTTTCTTT.

The chain combines TRBV7-8 with TRBJ1-1, with D possibly matching TRBD1 (6 bases). There are 12 residues in the CDR3. V was pared by 4 bases and J by 7 bases, with 10 bases between. CDR1 is SGHVS, CDR2 FQNEAQ, per germline. The CDR3 here is CASSWGTLEAFF. CDR3 DNA: TGTGCCAGCAGCTGGGGGACACTTGAAGCTTTCTTT. Full variable domain (rest looked up from reference TRBV7-8 and TRBJ1-1): GAGVSQSPRYKVAKRGQDVALRCDPISGHVSLFWYQQALGQGPEFLTYFQNEAQLDKSGLPSDRFFAERPEGSVSTLKIQRTQQEDSAVYLCASSWGTLEAFFGQGTRLTVV.

This rearrangement joins TRBV30 to TRBJ1-6; D uncertain. Trimming took off 2 bases at V and 5 bases at J, with 7 bases between the two ends. From germline, CDR1 is GTSNPN and CDR2 SVGIG (reference sequence). This CDR3 is 13 amino acids long. CDR3 region: CAWSPDNNSPLHF. CDR3 sequence (DNA): TGTGCCTGGAGTCCAGATAATAATTCACCCCTCCACTTT.

The chain recombines TRBV11-3 with TRBJ2-3; TRBD2 aligns across 7 bases. This CDR3 region has 14 residues. Germline V gene data show CDR1 as SGHNT and CDR2 as YENEEA. V trimming: 6 bases; J trimming: 1 base; junction bases outside the gene matches: 4. CDR3: CASSLTSGTDTQYF. The CDR3, as DNA: TGTGCCAGCAGTCTTACTAGCGGCACAGATACGCAGTATTTT.

The rearrangement joins TRBV30 to TRBJ2-3, with D unresolved. The V end lost 1 base, the J end lost 4 bases, and 6 bases lay between the germline ends. Germline values: CDR1 GTSNPN, CDR2 SVGIG (reference sequence). The CDR3 extends over 12 amino acids. The CDR3 DNA follows: TGTGCCTGGAGTGATACTCCAGATACGCAGTATTTT. It codes for CAWSDTPDTQYF.

This clone has only one observation. The V call is TRBV4-1, the J call TRBJ1-3; no clear D gene. Trimming pared 8 bases from V and 4 bases from J, leaving 9 bases between. The CDR3 length is 12 residues. Germline assignment: CDR1 MGHRA and CDR2 YSYEKL. The CDR3, as DNA: TGCGCCAGCGGCGTGTGGGGAAACACCATATATTTT. Protein sequence: CASGVWGNTIYF.

This sequence joins TRBV30 and TRBJ2-1; TRBD2 agrees at 7 bases. The germline gives CDR1 GTSNPN, CDR2 SVGIG (reference sequence). Trimming took 2 bases from V and 7 from J; bases not matched to a gene: 8. CDR3 size: 14 residues. This chain's CDR3 is CAWSTPGTKNEQFF. The CDR3 bases are TGTGCCTGGAGTACTCCCGGGACTAAGAATGAGCAGTTCTTC.

This rearrangement joins TRBV15 to TRBJ2-3; 9 bases match TRBD2. The V gene's germline CDR1 is LNHNV and CDR2 YYDKDF (reference sequence). The length of the CDR3 is 22 residues. Losses at the gene ends were 6 bases for V and 2 bases for J; bases not matched to a gene: 27. The CDR3 bases are TGTGCCACCAGGGGGGCGTGGCGTGGGCTAGCGGGACCACCATTCTTCACAGATACGCAGTATTTT. The encoded protein is CATRGAWRGLAGPPFFTDTQYF.

This clone was seen only a few times. The chain is built from TRBV11-2 and TRBJ2-1; 10 bases match TRBD2. After removal of 5 bases from V and 13 bases from J, the junction contained 5 bases not matched to a gene. CDR3 size: 12 residues. CDR1 and CDR2 from the germline V gene are SGHAT and FQNNGV. The CDR3 region has the DNA TGTGCCAGCAGCGAGACACTAGCGGGACAGTTCTTC. Amino acids: CASSETLAGQFF.

The CDR3 coding sequence is TGTGCCAGCTCATCCGGACAGGGGGCATCGAACTATGGCTACACCTTC. As protein: CASSSGQGASNYGYTF. The chain uses TRBV18 and TRBJ1-2, with 11 bases that match TRBD1. CDR3 size: 16 residues. The germline gives CDR1 KGHSH, CDR2 LQKENI. V dropped 5 bases and J dropped 2; count of bases not matched to a gene: 7.

The genes are TRBV7-3 and TRBJ2-2; tentatively, D is TRBD1 (6 bases). Between the trimmed V and J ends, which lost 5 bases and 6 bases, there was a span of 10 bases. The CDR3 extends over 13 amino acids. Germline loops: CDR1 SGHTA, CDR2 FQGTGA. This CDR3 is CASSLQGSGELFF. In DNA form, the CDR3 reads TGTGCCAGCAGCCTACAGGGCTCCGGGGAGCTGTTTTTT.

The rearrangement links TRBV7-7 to TRBJ2-5, with D unclear. The CDR3 contains 15 residues. The V gene lost 2 bases and the J gene lost 5 bases, with 15 bases spanning the gap. CDR1 SSHAT and CDR2 FNYEAQ come from the germline V gene (reference sequence). CDR3 in DNA: TGTGCCAGCAGCTTAACGGCAGAACTGGGGGAGACCCAGTACTTC. It encodes CASSLTAELGETQYF.

The chain joins TRBV27 to TRBJ1-5; 8 bases are a match to TRBD1. The CDR3 has 13 residues. Germline CDR1 reads MNHEY; CDR2 reads SMNVEV (reference sequence). After removal of 5 bases from V and 7 bases from J, the junction contained 4 bases not matched to a gene. The DNA for the CDR3 is TGTGCCAGCAGTAAGGACAGGGACCAGCCCCAGCATTTT. Amino acid sequence: CASSKDRDQPQHF.

The V gene is TRBV6-6, the J gene TRBJ2-7; no clear D. Per germline, CDR1 MNHNY and CDR2 SVGAGI (reference sequence). CDR3 length: 12 amino acids. The ends were cut back, 10 bases at V and 4 bases at J, with 14 bases in the middle. CDR3 region: CATRSYSYEQYF. As DNA, the CDR3 is TGTGCCACTCGGAGCTATTCATACGAGCAGTACTTC.

This clone appeared a single time. V usage is TRBV28 and J usage is TRBJ1-5; D remains unclear. The V end was cut by 5 bases, the J end by 7 bases, with 15 bases between. This CDR3 has 14 amino acids. CDR1 and CDR2 (germline): MDHEN, SYDVKM. Written as DNA, the CDR3 is TGTGCCAGCAGTAAAGGGCAGGCCCTACAGCCCCAGCATTTT. This translates into CASSKGQALQPQHF. The whole variable domain, filled in from reference TRBV28 and TRBJ1-5, reads DVKVTQSSRYLVKRTGEKVFLECVQDMDHENMFWYRQDPGLGLRLIYFSYDVKMKEKGDIPEGYSVSREKKERFSLILESASTNQTSMYLCASSKGQALQPQHFGDGTRLSIL.

This rearrangement joins TRBV14 to TRBJ1-4; 8 bases map to TRBD1. Trimming cost V 2 bases and J 6 bases; bases outside gene matches: 8. CDR1 SGHDN and CDR2 FVKESK come from the germline V gene. The CDR3 contains 16 residues. The CDR3 is CASSQRTGFLYEKLFF. CDR3 coding DNA: TGTGCCAGCAGCCAAAGGACAGGGTTTCTGTATGAAAAACTGTTTTTT.

The CDR3 sequence: CASSQEIRAAGEAFF. The CDR3 nucleotides are TGTGCCAGCAGCCAAGAAATTAGGGCGGCGGGAGAAGCTTTCTTT. This chain joins TRBV4-2 and TRBJ1-1; D unresolved. The CDR3 contains 15 residues. The germline V and J ends were trimmed by 0 bases and 8 bases, with 16 bases remaining between them. Germline lookup yields CDR1 LGHNA and CDR2 YNFKEQ.

The CDR3: CASSTEQGEQPQHF. Written as DNA, the CDR3 is TGTGCCAGCAGTACCGAACAGGGGGAGCAGCCCCAGCATTTT. The chain recombines TRBV6-4 with TRBJ1-5; 8 bases fit TRBD1. Germline V gives CDR1 MRHNA, CDR2 SNTAGT. The V and J ends lost 5 bases and 7 bases, in that order; junction bases with no gene match: 7. This CDR3 is 14 amino acids long.

The chain couples TRBV7-7 to TRBJ2-5, with D perhaps assigned TRBD1 or TRBD2 (5 bases each). Trimming left V 5 bases short and J 6 bases short, with 13 bases between. Germline lookup yields CDR1 SSHAT and CDR2 FNYEAQ (reference sequence). The CDR3 is 13 amino acids. In DNA, the CDR3 is TGTGCCAGCAGCCGGGACCTAAAGAAGACCCAGTACTTC. Protein product: CASSRDLKKTQYF.